This T cell receptor beta chain was observed in a study of regulatory T cells in long-lasting Graves disease. CDR3-region Arm-PCR and iRepertoire HTBI primers produced the TCR beta libraries. TCRdb independently ran MiXCR on the multiplex PCR reads; one entry per CDR3 protein. This table holds over 450,000 distinct CDR3 sequences, around 13% found once. Germline values: CDR1 MNHEY, CDR2 SVGEGT. The CDR3 has 17 residues. This clonotype was seen only once. This clone may be a read error of a much larger clone one base away. Time point here: newly diagnosed GD, antithyroid drugs for less than 3 months. From RNA extracted from PBMCs, the TCR library was made. Separately, the same data were catalogued under a study of T cells in Graves' hyperthyroidism and ophthalmopathy.

This sequence originates from a woman aged 25 to 39 with Graves disease. V is TRBV6-2 or TRBV6-3 and J is TRBJ2-2, with TRBD2 matching 8 bases. Material: peripheral blood mononuclear cells (PBMCs), obtained at new diagnosis, from a patient treated with antithyroid drugs. The CDR3 DNA is TGTACCAGCAGTTCCGGGACTAGTCTAGGCCCCGCCGGGGAGCTGTTTTTT. Residues: CTSSSGTSLGPAGELFF.